This entry features one T cell receptor beta chain sequence. What this receptor recognizes is not known. The input lacks base qualities; no much larger clone sits a single base away. The sample has other DNA sequences that encode this CDR3 too. The cohort consisted of more than 650 healthy bone marrow donors. All cohort members were sampled while nominally healthy, although unrecorded immune exposures were likely present. The donor was CMV seropositive and was included in the group of 290 or so seropositive cohort members. A peripheral blood sample was provided by each donor, and peripheral blood mononuclear cells were used for TCR beta sequencing. The Qiagen DNeasy Blood Extraction Kit was used to extract genomic DNA from the blood cell samples. This sample stems from a study of cytomegalovirus exposure and HLA in healthy donors (dated 2017 in TCRdb). About the full investigation: An earlier analysis of approximately 640 of the donors reported more than 250 Gb of sequence data and 120 million or so unique TCR beta sequences from some 180 million T cells. An early release covering about 600 HLA-typed donors comprised approximately 300 gigabases of sequencing data and some 79 million unique TCR sequences. Among the 398 genotyped donors, around 81% belonged to the genetic ancestry cluster associated with self-reported Caucasian donors. The study aimed to test whether signatures of past pathogen exposure could be identified by cataloging public T cell receptors. The study used immunosequencing to profile the T cell repertoires of more than 650 subjects and linked those repertoires to cytomegalovirus serostatus. Besides the first cohort of under 700 subjects, a separate validation cohort made up of over 95 different subjects was used. High-throughput TCR immunosequencing, statistical association of individual TCRs with disease status, and machine learning were combined to predict cytomegalovirus infection status. To study patterns of TCR occurrence, a later analysis re-analyzed previously published TCR beta repertoires from 666 donors and added high-resolution HLA genotyping. In the later analysis, no new phenotypic data were used to find candidate immune exposures; instead, reliance was placed on TCR beta sequences and their occurrence across donors. To decide whether each TCR beta V gene segment behaved as functional or pseudogenic, an earlier analysis of some 600 of the donors relied on high-throughput TCR beta sequencing. Alongside the repertoire data, information on donor age, sex, ethnicity and CMV serostatus was compiled. A later genetic analysis used genome-wide SNP genotypes for 398 of the 666 donors, treating that subset as a discovery cohort. Every repertoire in the discovery cohort had been generated on one and the same sequencing platform. HLA typing covered class I and class II loci at four-digit resolution. Typing coverage differed by locus: A, B, C, DRB1 and DQB1 were typed in roughly 629-640 donors, DQA1 in about 560, DPA1 in 600 to 610, and DPB1 in approximately 450. Because of strong linkage in the cohort, four to six DR-DQ haplotypes were treated as single units for association and clustering. On average, about 240,000 unique TCR beta nucleotide sequences were sequenced per donor among a few hundred genotyped donors of the cohort, with roughly 18% of those sequences being non-productive. Study-level results and caveats: The sequencing pipeline was judged likely to have produced a cluster of highly shared sequence variants as a technical artifact. A later analysis found that HLA-associated TCR beta chains were more clonally expanded and had lower generation probabilities than equally common non-associated chains. Sequencing depth was assumed to be roughly uniform across donors in the presence/absence analyses, though that assumption may not hold. Compared with the 666-donor mean, donors in an Asian-associated ancestry cluster had fewer N-insertions in productive TCRs, according to a later genetic analysis. At a false discovery rate of 0.05, a later analysis linked 16,951 TCR beta sequences to specific HLA alleles. The only immune exposure information available for the cohort was CMV serostatus. Linkage disequilibrium might explain the correlated functional status among segregating V segments, but an unknown experimental factor could not be ruled out. Some IMGT-functional V segments, including TRBV6-2 and TRBV6-3, could not be distinguished by the 87-base-pair reads and were therefore excluded. In a later analysis, the rate of TCR association differed among HLA loci, with DRB1 alleles having the most associated TCRs and HLA-C alleles having the fewest. While some public TCRs were present in many individuals, most TCR sequences turned up only very rarely across donors. HLA typing was unavailable for some donors at each locus, so association tests used only the typed subset. According to the authors, the approach could potentially be generalized to other disease states and immunological phenotypes. V-gene and J-gene trimming of TCR beta chains was associated with a missense DCLRE1C variant in a later genetic analysis, and the association was replicated in an independent cohort. The study gave a list of 150 to 200 TCR beta chains associated with cytomegalovirus. A later analysis found that most CMV-associated TCR beta chains appeared HLA-restricted, with HLA associations seemingly driven largely by CMV exposure. In vitro tests confirmed that a few of the cytomegalovirus-associated TCR beta chains recognize cytomegalovirus antigens. Cytomegalovirus status was reported to be diagnosed by the classifier with high specificity and sensitivity in both the original and validation cohorts. The cohort was sequenced for TCR beta chains only, and without alpha or paired-chain data the features that could be detected were limited. Strong co-occurrence of HLA alleles, especially DR and DQ, made assigning TCR associations to individual alleles difficult. In an earlier analysis of 500 to 650 of the donors, most TCR beta V segments appeared in productive rearrangements about 90% or about 30% of the time, broadly matching IMGT annotations. According to a later analysis, parvovirus B19, influenza, CMV and Epstein-Barr virus appeared linked to several top co-occurrence clusters. A further reported finding was that TCR beta sequences accurately predicted the HLA-A and HLA-B alleles for most subjects in the first cohort. The earlier analysis of a few hundred of the donors excluded some 15 rarely observed V segments, including chromosome 9 orphons, because counts were too low.

The library was made by the immunoSEQ multiplex PCR assay. A mixture of 60 forward primers for TCR Vbeta segments and 13 reverse primers for TCR Jbeta segments was used in the multiplex PCR. The CDR3 region of rearranged TCR beta genes was amplified from genomic DNA by a multiplex PCR assay. Amplified TCR beta libraries were sequenced as 87-base-pair reads on the Illumina HiSeq System. In the paper's pipeline: A later analysis counted about 80 million unique TCR beta chains across the 640 or so repertoires, and some 12 million of these chains were shared by at least two donors. A nearest-neighbor algorithm error-corrected the raw reads and collapsed the reads into unique sequences, merging closely related sequences to remove PCR and sequencing errors. To assign V, D and J gene segments, CDR3 sequences were aligned to IMGT reference sequences. Each retained sequence needed at least a six-nucleotide match to both a V gene segment and a J gene segment. Rearrangements were classified as productive when the CDR3 lacked stop codons and remained in frame with V and J, and all other rearrangements were classified as non-productive. CDR3 was defined by IMGT convention, running from the second conserved V-encoded cysteine to the conserved J-encoded phenylalanine. In an earlier analysis of 500 to 650 of the donors, sequences lacking an unambiguous match to a single V gene segment were excluded. An earlier analysis of fewer than 650 of the donors classified V segments as functional when productive rearrangements were above 56.7% and as segregating when the standard deviation between donors was above 5%. A statistical classification framework was built for diagnosing cytomegalovirus status from the catalog of TCR beta chain sequences. A later analysis assigned V and J genes by comparing TCR nucleotide sequences with IMGT/GENE-DB human TR gene sequences. Using the TCRdist pipeline, a later analysis assigned CDR3 sequences along with most-parsimonious VDJ recombination scenarios. A later analysis defined each TCR beta chain by its CDR3 amino acid sequence plus V-gene family, and excluded reads lacking a unique V-gene family. In a later analysis, a few hundred highly shared, low-generation-probability nucleotide sequences were removed to address suspected cross-contamination and a sequencing artifact. A later analysis calculated a clonal expansion index for each public chain from normalized within-repertoire ranks of inferred template counts. Generation probabilities in a later analysis came from a VDJ recombination model fitted to out-of-frame rearrangements, and those results were checked against IGoR. Hypergeometric tests were used in a later analysis to score TCR-TCR, TCR-HLA and TCR-CMV co-occurrence, with a repertoire-size bias correction applied to the TCR pairs. False discovery rates were estimated in a later analysis by permuting HLA or CMV assignments 20 times. A later analysis grouped co-occurring TCRs with DBSCAN, adding TCRdist sequence similarity when clustering within HLA-allele-positive subsets. For co-occurrence clustering, repertoires with fewer than 30,000 or more than 120,000 public chains were excluded, along with roughly 5 repertoires with anomalous nucleotide sharing. TCRdb carries this immuneACCESS record with in-frame sequences only. Its versions omit some clonotypes, under half of them owing to an unresolved V gene in the studies checked, with the rest unexplained. V and J calls and clone size are copied from that table; D and trimming were computed from the DNA. This sample gives over 85,000 clones in total; approximately 80% of them show up just once. Together, the top ten hold over 2.5% of the sample.

The CDR3 measures 14 amino acids from cysteine to phenylalanine. Only the CDR3 portion is preserved as DNA: 42 bases, with reading frame beginning at the first base. According to the germline V gene, CDR1 reads MRHNA and CDR2 reads SNTAGT. The junction shows trimming of 7 bases on V and 7 bases on J, and the gene matches do not reach 10 bases of it. Sequences were obtained from PBMCs. The sequence derives from an older woman in good health and CMV-seropositive. The sequence links TRBV6-4 to TRBJ1-5, and 7 junction bases match TRBD1. The DNA sequence is as follows: TGTGCCAGCAACCGAGACAGGGAGGAACAGCCCCAGCATTTT. This encodes CASNRDREEQPQHF.